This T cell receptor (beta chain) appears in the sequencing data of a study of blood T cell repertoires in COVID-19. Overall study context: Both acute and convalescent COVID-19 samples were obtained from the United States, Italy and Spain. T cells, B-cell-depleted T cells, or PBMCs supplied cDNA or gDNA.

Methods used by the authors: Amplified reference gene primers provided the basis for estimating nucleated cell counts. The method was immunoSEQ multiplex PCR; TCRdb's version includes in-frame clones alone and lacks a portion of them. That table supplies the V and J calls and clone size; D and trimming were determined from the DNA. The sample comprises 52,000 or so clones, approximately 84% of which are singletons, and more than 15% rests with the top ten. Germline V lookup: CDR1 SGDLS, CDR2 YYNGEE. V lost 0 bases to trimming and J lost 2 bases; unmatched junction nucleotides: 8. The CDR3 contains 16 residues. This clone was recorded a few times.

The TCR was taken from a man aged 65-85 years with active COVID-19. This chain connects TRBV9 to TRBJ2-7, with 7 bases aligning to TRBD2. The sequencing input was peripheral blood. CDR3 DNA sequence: TGTGCCAGCAGCGTAGGGGTTCTGGCGGGAGCCTACGAGCAGTACTTC. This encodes CASSVGVLAGAYEQYF.